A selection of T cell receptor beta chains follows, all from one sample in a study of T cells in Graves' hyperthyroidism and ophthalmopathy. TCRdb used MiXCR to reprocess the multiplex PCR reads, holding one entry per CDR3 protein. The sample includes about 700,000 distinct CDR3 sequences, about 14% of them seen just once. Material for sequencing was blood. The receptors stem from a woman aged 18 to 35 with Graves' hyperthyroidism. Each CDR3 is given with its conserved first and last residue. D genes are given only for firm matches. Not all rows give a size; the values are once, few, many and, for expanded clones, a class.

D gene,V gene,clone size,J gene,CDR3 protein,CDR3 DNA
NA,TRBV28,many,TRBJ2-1,CASSWGSENEQFF,TGTGCCAGCAGTTGGGGATCTGAAAATGAGCAGTTCTTC
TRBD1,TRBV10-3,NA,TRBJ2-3,CAVQGSTDTQYF,TGTGCCGTACAGGGGAGCACAGATACGCAGTATTTT
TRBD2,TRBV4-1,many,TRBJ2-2,CASSQGLAVTGELFF,TGCGCCAGCAGCCAAGGGCTAGCGGTCACCGGGGAGCTGTTTTTT
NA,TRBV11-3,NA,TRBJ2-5,CASSLVRVQETQYF,TGTGCCAGCAGCTTAGTGAGAGTCCAAGAGACCCAGTACTTC
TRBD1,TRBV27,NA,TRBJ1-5,CASGPRQGLQPQHF,TGTGCCAGCGGCCCAAGACAGGGGTTACAGCCCCAGCATTTT
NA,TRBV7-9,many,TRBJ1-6,CASSLFLDSSNSPLHF,TGTGCCAGCAGCTTATTTTTGGACAGTTCAAATTCACCCCTCCACTTT
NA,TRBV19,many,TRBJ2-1,CASSLPGLTNEQFF,TGTGCCAGTAGCCTACCCGGACTCACCAATGAGCAGTTCTTC
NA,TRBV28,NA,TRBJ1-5,CASSQRFGQPQHF,TGTGCCAGCAGTCAAAGGTTTGGTCAGCCCCAGCATTTT
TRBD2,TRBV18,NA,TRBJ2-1,CASSPSGRRDRPPYNEQFF,TGTGCCAGCTCACCCTCCGGGAGGCGGGACCGACCCCCCTACAATGAGCAGTTCTTC
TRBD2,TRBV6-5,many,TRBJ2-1,CASSYSGLAGGSSYNEQFF,TGTGCCAGCAGTTACTCAGGCTTAGCGGGAGGGAGCTCCTACAATGAGCAGTTCTTC